The 24 T cell receptor beta chains listed next were all sequenced from one sample in a study of cytomegalovirus exposure and HLA in healthy donors. Sequenced by immunoSEQ multiplex PCR; TCRdb stores in-frame clones only, minus some. In the table there are around 250,000 clones, 90% of which are singletons. The sequenced sample was PBMCs. These receptors were taken from a young woman in good health and CMV-seronegative.

The V call is TRBV23-1, the J call TRBJ2-7, with TRBD1 matching over 7 bases. TRBV23-1 counts as an open reading frame of uncertain function. V was pared by 8 bases and J by 6 bases, with 7 bases of the junction left unmatched. This CDR3 spans 12 amino acids. The CDR3 is CASVPNRGEQYV. Here the CDR3 DNA reads TGCGCCAGCGTCCCTAACAGGGGCGAGCAGTACGTC.

The chain joins TRBV10-3 to TRBJ2-7, with 8 bases lining up with TRBD1. The germline V gene has CDR1 ENHRY and CDR2 SYGVKD. The V segment lost 6 bases and the J segment 4 bases; nucleotides outside the gene matches: 8. The CDR3 covers 14 residues. The DNA of the CDR3 is TGTGCCATCAGCGATAGTACAGGGGGGTACGAGCAGTACGTC. It encodes CAISDSTGGYEQYV.

This clone appeared a few times. The rearrangement uses TRBV27 and TRBJ2-7, with D maybe TRBD1 (6 bases). This CDR3 region has 11 residues. Between the trimmed V and J ends, which lost 4 bases and 6 bases, there was a span of 7 bases. The V gene's germline CDR1 is MNHEY and CDR2 SMNVEV (reference sequence). CDR3 region: CASSSGVEQYF. DNA for the CDR3: TGTGCCAGCAGTTCAGGGGTCGAGCAGTACTTC.

This chain links TRBV7-6 with TRBJ2-2, with D perhaps TRBD2 (6 bases). Trimming cost V 9 bases and J 6 bases, with 11 bases left between them. The CDR3 length is 12 residues. CDR1 and CDR2 (germline): SGHVS, FNYEAQ. CDR3 loop: CARGTPSGELFF. The CDR3 DNA is TGTGCCAGGGGGACTCCCTCCGGGGAGCTGTTTTTT.

The chain uses TRBV29-1 and TRBJ1-2; no definite D call. The V gene's germline CDR1 is SQVTM and CDR2 ANQGSEA. This CDR3 has 12 residues. V gave up 6 bases and J gave up 4 bases, with 12 bases separating them. The CDR3 DNA reads TGCAGCGTCCTAGCCGGAACCTATGGCTACACCTTC. Its protein is CSVLAGTYGYTF.

The chain links TRBV18 to TRBJ2-5, with 8 bases lining up with TRBD2. The germline gives CDR1 KGHSH, CDR2 LQKENI. The trim removed 3 bases at V and 4 bases at J, leaving 4 bases unmatched. The CDR3 sequence is 14 residues long. The CDR3, as DNA: TGTGCCAGCTCACCGAACCGGGGGGGAGAGACCCAGTACTTC. Its translation: CASSPNRGGETQYF.

V and J are TRBV6-6 and TRBJ2-5; tentative D call: TRBD1 (6 bases). Looked up from germline, CDR1 is MNHNY and CDR2 is SVGAGI (reference sequence). The V and J ends lost 10 bases and 5 bases respectively, with 17 bases between them. This CDR3 comprises 13 residues. In nucleotides, the CDR3 is TGTGCCACCATACTGGGGGCGCATGAGACCCAGTACTTC. This translates into CATILGAHETQYF.

The gene calls are TRBV6-5 and TRBJ1-3, with TRBD1 matching over 8 bases. Germline trimming cut 5 bases from V and 0 bases from J; bases unmatched to any gene: 3. The length of the CDR3 is 15 residues. The germline gives CDR1 MNHEY, CDR2 SVGAGI. The CDR3 DNA follows: TGTGCCAGCAGTAGACAGGGGAGCTCTGGAAACACCATATATTTT. It codes for CASSRQGSSGNTIYF.

The gene calls are TRBV10-3 and TRBJ2-7; 8 bases map to TRBD2. The CDR3 totals 16 residues. In germline, CDR1 is ENHRY, CDR2 SYGVKD. Losses at the gene ends were 4 bases for V and 1 base for J; bases not matched to a gene: 9. The chain's CDR3 is CAISAAGGDSSYEQYF. The CDR3 nucleotides read TGTGCCATCAGTGCGGCGGGGGGTGACAGTTCCTACGAGCAGTACTTC.

The J gene is TRBJ2-3, the V gene TRBV6-5; the D gene is possibly TRBD2 (6 bases). Germline V gene data show CDR1 as MNHEY and CDR2 as SVGAGI. CDR3 length: 15 amino acids. V dropped 2 bases and J dropped 1 base, with 10 bases sitting between them. The CDR3 loop is CASSYGVAGTDTQYF. CDR3 in DNA: TGTGCCAGCAGTTACGGGGTAGCGGGCACAGATACGCAGTATTTT.

This chain links TRBV4-3 with TRBJ2-2; D is unresolved. V was cut by 1 base and J by 7 bases, with 4 bases left in between. The CDR3 has 12 residues. Germline CDR1 is LGHNA and CDR2 is YSLEER. DNA for the CDR3: TGCGCCAGCAGCCAAGCAGACGGGGAGCTGTTTTTT. This gives the protein CASSQADGELFF.

CDR3 loop: CASITGGPSYNEQFF. The CDR3 DNA reads as TGTGCCAGCATCACGGGGGGGCCGTCCTACAATGAGCAGTTCTTC. This chain uses TRBV28 with TRBJ2-1; 8 bases match TRBD2. The CDR3 length is 15 residues. V shed 7 bases and J 1 base; nucleotides not matched to a gene: 6. Germline-derived CDR1 and CDR2 are MDHEN and SYDVKM.

The rearrangement joins TRBV11-2 to TRBJ2-5; D is unresolved. Trimming shortened V by 0 bases and J by 2 bases, and 10 bases separated the two germline ends. The CDR3 runs to 15 residues. The V gene's germline CDR1 is SGHAT and CDR2 FQNNGV. The CDR3 nucleotides are TGTGCCAGCAGCTTAGACGGTCGGTGGCAAGAGACCCAGTACTTC. Translating gives CASSLDGRWQETQYF.

The gene calls are TRBV18 and TRBJ2-5; 7 bases line up with TRBD2. Germline CDR1 is KGHSH and CDR2 is LQKENI. The CDR3 contains 15 residues. Trimming took 3 bases from V and 5 from J; bases not matched to a gene: 9. The CDR3 nucleotides are TGTGCCAGCTCACCGGCAGGGAGGGTGCAGGAGACCCAGTACTTC. It yields the protein CASSPAGRVQETQYF. Complete variable domain (other parts from reference TRBV18 and TRBJ2-5): NAGVMQNPRHLVRRRGQEARLRCSPMKGHSHVYWYRQLPEEGLKFMVYLQKENIIDESGMPKERFSAEFPKEGPSILRIQQVVRGDSAAYFCASSPAGRVQETQYFGPGTRLLVL.

The chain uses TRBV7-8 and TRBJ2-1, with D possibly being TRBD1 (5 bases). V lost 0 bases to trimming and J lost 6 bases, with 6 bases between them. The CDR3 runs 13 residues. CDR1 and CDR2 (germline): SGHVS, FQNEAQ. In nucleotides, the CDR3 is TGTGCCAGCAGCTTAGCAGGGGCCAATGAGCAGTTCTTC. Translated: CASSLAGANEQFF.

V and J are TRBV27 and TRBJ2-7; the D gene is possibly TRBD2 (5 bases). The length of the CDR3 is 16 residues. The germline V gene encodes CDR1 MNHEY and CDR2 SMNVEV (reference sequence). With 5 bases removed from V and 0 bases from J, the gap between germline ends came to 17 bases. The CDR3 region has the DNA TGTGCCAGCAGTCCGCGGACTCCTCTCTACTCCTACGAGCAGTACGTC. This sequence encodes CASSPRTPLYSYEQYV.

The J gene is TRBJ1-2, the V gene TRBV14; D is uncertain. The CDR3 covers 14 residues. V shed 1 base and J shed 7 bases, with 13 bases lying between them. Germline V gives CDR1 SGHDN, CDR2 FVKESK. The CDR3 sequence is CASSQAWGVRGYTF. Written as DNA, the CDR3 is TGTGCCAGCAGCCAAGCTTGGGGAGTTCGTGGCTACACCTTC.

This sequence joins TRBV4-3 and TRBJ2-1; 11 nucleotides line up with TRBD2. V shed 4 bases and J 5 bases; nucleotides not matched to a gene: 10. The CDR3 has 17 residues. Germline CDR1 LGHNA, CDR2 YSLEER. The CDR3 bases are TGCGCCAGCAGCCCAGAACCACTAGCGGGGGAGGACAATGAGCAGTTCTTC. Protein product: CASSPEPLAGEDNEQFF.

The rearrangement uses TRBV2 and TRBJ2-6; D may be TRBD2 (6 bases). V was trimmed by 1 base and J by 4 bases, leaving 8 bases between them. The germline V gene has CDR1 SNHLY and CDR2 FYNNEI. The CDR3 is made up of 15 amino acids. CDR3 DNA: TGTGCCAGCAGTGAAGGAGGGAGGGGGGCCAACGTCCTGACTTTC. Amino acid sequence: CASSEGGRGANVLTF.

The chain links TRBV5-1 to TRBJ2-3, with 13 bases that match TRBD2. This CDR3 comprises 16 residues. CDR1 is SGHRS and CDR2 is YFSETQ in the germline V gene. The V and J ends lost 4 bases and 6 bases, in that order; junction bases with no gene match: 8. The CDR3 DNA sequence: TGCGCCAGCAGCCCCAGACTAGCGGGGGGAGTGGATACGCAGTATTTT. Translation: CASSPRLAGGVDTQYF.

This clone was picked up one time. The chain recombines TRBV2 with TRBJ2-3, with 8 bases lining up with TRBD2. This CDR3 comprises 15 residues. Germline loops: CDR1 SNHLY, CDR2 FYNNEI. With 7 bases clipped from V and 5 bases from J, the junction kept 11 bases outside the gene matches. The CDR3 protein is CASTSAGVEKDTQYF. The CDR3 DNA reads as TGTGCCAGCACTTCAGCGGGGGTGGAGAAAGATACGCAGTATTTT. Based on the CDR3 plus reference TRBV2 and TRBJ2-3, the full variable domain is EPEVTQTPSHQVTQMGQEVILRCVPISNHLYFYWYRQILGQKVEFLVSFYNNEISEKSEIFDDQFSVERPDGSNFTLKIRSTKLEDSAMYFCASTSAGVEKDTQYFGPGTRLTVL.

This chain uses TRBV4-1 with TRBJ1-5; D unclear. The CDR3 extends over 16 amino acids. Germline-derived CDR1 and CDR2 are MGHRA and YSYEKL. The V end was cut by 0 bases, the J end by 6 bases, with 15 bases between. The CDR3: CASSQEFRQARQPQHF. DNA for the CDR3: TGCGCCAGCAGCCAAGAATTCCGGCAGGCCCGTCAGCCCCAGCATTTT.

The V gene is TRBV18, the J gene TRBJ1-5, with a weak D call TRBD1 (6 bases). The CDR3 loop spans 15 amino acids. Germline assignment: CDR1 KGHSH and CDR2 LQKENI. The V end was cut by 4 bases, the J end by 5 bases, with 15 bases between. CDR3 protein: CASSLLGGGDQPQHF. CDR3 nucleotides: TGTGCCAGCTCACTCCTGGGAGGGGGAGATCAGCCCCAGCATTTT. The entire variable domain, with the rest obtained from reference TRBV18 and TRBJ1-5, is as follows: NAGVMQNPRHLVRRRGQEARLRCSPMKGHSHVYWYRQLPEEGLKFMVYLQKENIIDESGMPKERFSAEFPKEGPSILRIQQVVRGDSAAYFCASSLLGGGDQPQHFGDGTRLSIL.

This clone was observed a few times. V usage is TRBV6-5 and J usage is TRBJ2-7; 9 positions match TRBD1. The ends lost 0 bases at V and 4 bases at J; junction bases unmatched: 7. The CDR3 is 16 residues long. CDR1 is MNHEY, CDR2 SVGAGI, per germline. CDR3 region: CASSYSIGTGRYEQYF. CDR3 DNA sequence: TGTGCCAGCAGTTACTCGATCGGGACAGGGAGGTACGAGCAGTACTTC.